The 19 T cell receptor beta chains reported below all come from one sample, sequenced in a study of blood T cell repertoires in COVID-19. The assay was immunoSEQ multiplex PCR, and TCRdb's table has in-frame clones only and misses some. The table records some 78,000 clones, around 90% of them present only once. Material for sequencing was peripheral blood. The receptors derive from a woman older than 75 with active or convalescent COVID-19.

The sample holds a few counts of this clone. The V and J genes are TRBV6-6 and TRBJ1-2; D unresolved. Trimming shortened V by 2 bases and J by 8 bases, and 12 bases separated the two germline ends. The CDR3 runs to 13 residues. Per germline, CDR1 MNHNY and CDR2 SVGAGI (reference sequence). The CDR3 loop is CASSYPPEKGYTF. CDR3 DNA: TGTGCCAGCAGTTACCCACCCGAGAAGGGCTACACCTTC.

This clone has a single count. The gene calls are TRBV9 and TRBJ2-5; 7 bases are shared with TRBD2. Germline V gives CDR1 SGDLS, CDR2 YYNGEE. The CDR3 runs to 23 residues. V shed 3 bases and J 1 base; nucleotides not matched to a gene: 30. This CDR3 is CASSANPGGGNLVAGALQETQYF. DNA of the CDR3: TGTGCCAGCAGCGCCAACCCCGGTGGGGGGAACCTAGTAGCGGGTGCCCTCCAAGAGACCCAGTACTTC. Variable domain in full (rest from reference TRBV9 and TRBJ2-5): DSGVTQTPKHLITATGQRVTLRCSPRSGDLSVYWYQQSLDQGLQFLIQYYNGEERAKGNILERFSAQQFPDLHSELNLSSLELGDSALYFCASSANPGGGNLVAGALQETQYFGPGTRLLVL.

This clone was observed once. The chain has TRBV9 and TRBJ2-5; 9 positions match TRBD2. The V gene end was trimmed by 0 bases and the J gene end by 7 bases; junction bases not matched to a gene: 4. Germline-derived CDR1 and CDR2 are SGDLS and YYNGEE. The CDR3 spans 14 residues. The CDR3 spells CASSVDSREGTQYF. CDR3 DNA: TGTGCCAGCAGCGTAGATTCGCGGGAGGGGACCCAGTACTTC.

The J gene is TRBJ1-2, the V gene TRBV6-6, with D perhaps TRBD1 (6 bases). V lost 7 bases and J lost 3, with 12 bases in between. The CDR3 extends over 13 amino acids. Per the germline V gene, CDR1 is MNHNY and CDR2 is SVGAGI (reference sequence). The DNA for the CDR3 is TGTGCCAGCACAATCGGACAGTACTATGGCTACACCTTC. This translates into CASTIGQYYGYTF.

The chain links TRBV5-4 to TRBJ2-5; 13 bases match TRBD2. Germline CDR1 is SGHNT and CDR2 is YYREEE (reference sequence). Trimming at V came to 1 base and at J to 4 bases, leaving 13 bases not matched to a gene. CDR3 size: 19 residues. Here the CDR3 reads CASSLSKGTSGTFSETQYF. The CDR3 DNA sequence: TGTGCCAGCAGCTTGTCTAAAGGGACTAGCGGGACATTCTCAGAGACCCAGTACTTC.

The V gene is TRBV19, the J gene TRBJ1-5; a possible D gene is TRBD1 (6 bases). The CDR3 extends over 16 amino acids. CDR1 LNHDA and CDR2 SQIVND come from the germline V gene (reference sequence). The V end was cut by 4 bases, the J end by 3 bases, with 16 bases between. The CDR3 DNA reads TGTGCCAGTAGTAACCGGACAGCCCAGATCAATCAGCCCCAGCATTTT. Its protein is CASSNRTAQINQPQHF.

V is TRBV4-2 and J is TRBJ2-3, with D possibly matching TRBD2 (6 bases). The CDR3 runs 18 residues. Per the germline V gene, CDR1 is LGHNA and CDR2 is YNFKEQ. V was pared by 0 bases and J by 4 bases, with 20 bases between. CDR3 sequence reads: CASSQDPPTSRSADTQYF. The CDR3 DNA reads TGTGCCAGCAGCCAAGATCCCCCGACTAGTCGGTCTGCAGATACGCAGTATTTT.

This clone has only a few counts. Different DNA sequences within this sample yield the same CDR3. The CDR3 protein is CASSWGQGSYNEQFF. In DNA, the CDR3 is TGTGCCAGCAGCTGGGGACAGGGCTCCTACAATGAGCAGTTCTTC. J is TRBJ2-1 and V is TRBV7-2; 9 bases fit TRBD1. The CDR3 length is 15 residues. V lost 4 bases, J lost 0 bases, and 1 base stayed unmatched. The germline V gene encodes CDR1 SGHTA and CDR2 FQGNSA.

V gene TRBV5-1 combines with J gene TRBJ2-5; D might be TRBD2 (6 bases). CDR1 and CDR2 (germline): SGHRS, YFSETQ. V gave up 4 bases and J gave up 1 base, with 11 bases separating them. This CDR3 has 14 amino acids. CDR3 DNA: TGCGCCAGCAGCGACGGGACTTCCCAAGAGACCCAGTACTTC. Its protein is CASSDGTSQETQYF. The full variable domain, in which reference TRBV5-1 and TRBJ2-5 provide the parts outside the CDR3, is KAGVTQTPRYLIKTRGQQVTLSCSPISGHRSVSWYQQTPGQGLQFLFEYFSETQRNKGNFPGRFSGRQFSNSRSEMNVSTLELGDSALYLCASSDGTSQETQYFGPGTRLLVL.

The CDR3 loop reads CASSSVALTGQQNTEAFF. CDR3 coding DNA: TGTGCCAGCAGCTCGGTTGCGCTAACGGGACAGCAAAACACTGAAGCTTTCTTT. This chain connects TRBV5-6 to TRBJ1-1; TRBD1 matches 7 bases. The CDR3 is 18 residues long. Per germline, CDR1 SGHDT and CDR2 YYEEEE. Losses at the gene ends were 3 bases for V and 2 bases for J; bases not matched to a gene: 16.

The chain carries TRBV7-2 and TRBJ2-5; TRBD2 matches at 12 bases. Trimming cost V 3 bases and J 3 bases; bases outside gene matches: 2. The germline CDR1 and CDR2 sequences are SGHTA and FQGNSA. The CDR3 sequence is 15 residues long. Here the CDR3 DNA reads TGTGCCAGCAGCTTCTGGACTAGCGGGAAAGAGACCCAGTACTTC. The encoded protein is CASSFWTSGKETQYF.

This clone has just one count. The chain employs TRBV28 and TRBJ2-1; the D gene is possibly TRBD2 (7 bases). Trimming took off 1 base at V and 8 bases at J, with 18 bases between the two ends. The CDR3 is made up of 16 amino acids. Germline V gene data show CDR1 as MDHEN and CDR2 as SYDVKM. CDR3 nucleotides: TGTGCCAGCAGTTTATACGCGGGAGAGGGGGTCTATGAGCAGTTCTTC. It is translated as CASSLYAGEGVYEQFF.

This clone was recorded only once. V and J are TRBV12-3 or TRBV12-4 and TRBJ1-6; the D gene is possibly TRBD1 (6 bases). Trimming removed 2 bases at V and 7 bases at J, with 6 bases between. The CDR3 is made up of 13 amino acids. CDR3 in DNA: TGTGCCAGCAGTTTACAGGGGAATTCACCCCTCCACTTT. Translating it yields CASSLQGNSPLHF.

The CDR3 reads CASSLAGQPYEQYF. CDR3 in DNA: TGTGCCAGCAGCTTAGCGGGACAGCCCTACGAGCAGTACTTC. The J gene is TRBJ2-7, the V gene TRBV7-6; 7 positions match TRBD1. Germline V gene sequence: CDR1 SGHVS, CDR2 FNYEAQ. V trimming: 0 bases; J trimming: 2 bases; junction bases outside the gene matches: 1. The length of the CDR3 is 14 residues. Drawing the rest from reference TRBV7-6 and TRBJ2-7, the complete variable domain is GAGVSQSPRYKVTKRGQDVALRCDPISGHVSLYWYRQALGQGPEFLTYFNYEAQQDKSGLPNDRFSAERPEGSISTLTIQRTEQRDSAMYRCASSLAGQPYEQYFGPGTRLTVT.

As DNA, the CDR3 is TGCGCCAGCAGCATGCCTACAGGGCGGAATTCACCCCTCCACTTT. Translation gives CASSMPTGRNSPLHF. This chain uses TRBV4-1 with TRBJ1-6, with a possible D match to TRBD1 (6 bases). The germline CDR1 and CDR2 sequences are MGHRA and YSYEKL. This CDR3 contains 15 residues. V shed 5 bases and J shed 7 bases, with 15 bases lying between them.

The sample holds one count of this clone. This chain joins TRBV7-2 and TRBJ2-3; D not certain. Trimming cost V 5 bases and J 0 bases, with 15 bases left between them. Germline V gene data show CDR1 as SGHTA and CDR2 as FQGNSA. The CDR3 is made up of 16 amino acids. The CDR3, as DNA: TGTGCCAGCAGCCTACTCGGGTCCTCTAGCACAGATACGCAGTATTTT. Amino acid sequence: CASSLLGSSSTDTQYF.

The J gene is TRBJ1-5, the V gene TRBV28, with 8 bases that match TRBD1. This CDR3 contains 15 residues. CDR1 and CDR2 (germline): MDHEN, SYDVKM. V shed 3 bases, J shed 6 bases, and the junction held 7 bases outside the gene matches. CDR3 sequence: CASSLGQGAGQPQHF. The CDR3 DNA reads TGTGCCAGCAGTTTGGGGCAGGGGGCAGGTCAGCCCCAGCATTTT.

This clone was picked up one time. The J gene is TRBJ2-2, the V gene TRBV6-1, with TRBD2 as a possible D gene (7 bases). The CDR3 runs to 15 residues. Deletions cut 0 bases from V and 7 bases from J, with 12 bases between. Germline CDR1 and CDR2: MNHNS and SASEGT. CDR3 sequence reads: CASSEAAGAGGELFF. The CDR3 DNA reads TGTGCCAGCAGTGAAGCGGCGGGGGCCGGCGGGGAGCTGTTTTTT.

V and J are TRBV7-9 and TRBJ2-1, with 10 bases identical to TRBD2. CDR1 and CDR2 (germline): SEHNR, FQNEAQ (reference sequence). The CDR3 has 15 amino acids. V lost 4 bases and J lost 4; bases outside the gene matches: 4. The chain's CDR3 is CASSSGTSAYNEQFF. The CDR3 DNA reads as TGTGCCAGCAGCTCCGGGACTAGCGCTTACAATGAGCAGTTCTTC. Full variable domain (missing parts from reference TRBV7-9 and TRBJ2-1): DTGVSQNPRHKITKRGQNVTFRCDPISEHNRLYWYRQTLGQGPEFLTYFQNEAQLEKSRLLSDRFSAERPKGSFSTLEIQRTEQGDSAMYLCASSSGTSAYNEQFFGPGTRLTVL.